The following is a TCR beta chain sequence with its context. This clone is a singleton in its sample. The antigen it recognizes is unknown. No clone much larger than this one lies a single base away; base qualities are absent. The data belong to a study of cytomegalovirus exposure and HLA in healthy donors (dated by TCRdb to 2017 to 2019). Regarding the complete study: An earlier analysis of 587 of the donors reported approximately 300 Gb of sequence data and approximately 120 million unique TCR beta sequences obtained from about 170 million T cells. An early release covering about 600 HLA-typed donors comprised about 320 gigabases of sequencing data and some 79 million unique TCR sequences. Among the roughly 400 genotyped donors, around 81% belonged to the genetic ancestry cluster associated with self-reported Caucasian donors. The study was designed to test whether signatures of past pathogen exposure could be identified by cataloging public T cell receptors. The study used immunosequencing to profile the T cell repertoires of hundreds of subjects and linked those repertoires to cytomegalovirus serostatus. A separate validation cohort of 100 to 150 different subjects was used in addition to the approximately 700-subject first cohort. To predict cytomegalovirus infection status, the study brought together high-throughput TCR immunosequencing, statistical association of individual TCRs with disease status, and machine learning. To study patterns of TCR occurrence, a later analysis re-analyzed previously published TCR beta repertoires from several hundred donors and added high-resolution HLA genotyping. The later analysis used no new phenotypic data to find candidate immune exposures, relying instead on TCR beta sequences and their occurrence across donors. An earlier analysis of 500 to 750 of the donors applied high-throughput TCR beta sequencing to assess whether each TCR beta V gene segment acted as functional or pseudogenic. Donor age, sex, ethnicity and CMV serostatus were compiled alongside the repertoire data. A later genetic analysis took genome-wide SNP genotypes for about 60% of the roughly 670 donors and used that subset as a discovery cohort. All discovery cohort repertoires had been generated using a single sequencing platform. HLA typing covered class I and class II loci at four-digit resolution. The number of donors typed differed by locus, with roughly 620-630 for A, B, C, DRB1 and DQB1, approximately 500 for DQA1, under 610 for DPA1, and under 490 for DPB1. Roughly 5 DR-DQ haplotypes were handled as single units for association and clustering because linkage in the cohort was strong. On average, around 230,000 unique TCR beta nucleotide sequences were sequenced per donor among some 420 genotyped donors of the cohort, with 15% to 20% of those sequences being non-productive. The investigation overall reported the following: A further reported finding was that TCR beta sequences accurately predicted the HLA-A and HLA-B alleles for most subjects in the first cohort. In a later analysis, several top co-occurrence clusters were reported to appear linked to parvovirus B19, influenza, CMV and Epstein-Barr virus. The classifier was reported to diagnose cytomegalovirus status with high specificity and sensitivity in both the original and validation cohorts. Linkage disequilibrium might explain the correlated functional status among segregating V segments, but an unknown experimental factor could not be excluded. The authors suggested that the approach could potentially be extended to other disease states and immunological phenotypes. The study gave a list of 150 to 200 TCR beta chains associated with cytomegalovirus. In an earlier analysis of 450 to 750 of the donors, most TCR beta V segments appeared in productive rearrangements about 87% or about 30% of the time, broadly matching IMGT annotations. The 87-base-pair reads could not distinguish some IMGT-functional V segments, including TRBV6-2 and TRBV6-3, so those segments were excluded. In a later analysis, the rate of TCR association differed among HLA loci, with DRB1 alleles having the most associated TCRs and HLA-C alleles having the fewest. When HLA alleles, especially DR and DQ, strongly co-occurred, attributing TCR associations to individual alleles was difficult. While some public TCRs were present in many individuals, most TCR sequences turned up only very rarely across donors. In a later genetic analysis, fewer N-insertions in productive TCRs were reported among donors in an Asian-associated ancestry cluster than the approximately 710-donor mean. Specific HLA alleles were associated with 15,000 to 20,000 TCR beta sequences at a false discovery rate of 0.05 in a later analysis. The only immune exposure information available for the cohort was CMV serostatus. HLA typing was unavailable for some donors at each locus, so association tests used only the typed subset. According to a later analysis, most CMV-associated TCR beta chains appeared to be HLA-restricted, and the HLA associations seemed to be driven largely by CMV exposure. A later genetic analysis associated a missense DCLRE1C variant with V-gene and J-gene trimming of TCR beta chains, and an independent cohort replicated the association. A cluster of highly shared sequence variants was judged likely to be a technical artifact of the sequencing pipeline. The presence/absence analyses assumed that sequencing depth was roughly uniform across donors, and that assumption may not be true. Three of the identified cytomegalovirus-associated TCR beta chains were confirmed in vitro to be specific for cytomegalovirus antigens. Because counts were too low, under 20 rarely observed V segments, including chromosome 9 orphons, were left out of the earlier analysis of 500 to 650 of the donors. In a later analysis, HLA-associated TCR beta chains showed more clonal expansion and lower generation probabilities than non-associated chains that were equally common. The cohort was sequenced for TCR beta chains only, and without alpha or paired-chain data the features that could be detected were limited.

The cohort comprised 670 or so healthy bone marrow donors. At the time of sampling, every cohort member was nominally healthy, though immune exposures that went unrecorded were likely present. The donor was CMV seropositive and belonged to the group of 250 to 300 seropositive cohort members. A peripheral blood sample was provided by each donor, and peripheral blood mononuclear cells were used for TCR beta sequencing. Genomic DNA was extracted from the blood cell samples with the Qiagen DNeasy Blood Extraction Kit. CDR3 length: 14 amino acids, cysteine to phenylalanine. Only CDR3 DNA remains: 42 bases, in frame from the first base. V loses 0 bases of germline sequence and J loses 4 bases, and the interval between the two ends is 10 bases. CDR1 and CDR2, looked up from the germline V gene, are SGHRS and YFSETQ. Library prep was done by the immunoSEQ multiplex PCR assay. For the multiplex PCR, a mixture combining 60 forward primers for TCR Vbeta segments and 13 reverse primers for TCR Jbeta segments was used. The CDR3 region of rearranged TCR beta genes was amplified from genomic DNA with a multiplex PCR assay. The amplified TCR beta libraries were sequenced on the Illumina HiSeq System as 87-base-pair reads. The study's processing was this. A later analysis counted approximately 74 million unique TCR beta chains across the 666 repertoires, and some 11 million of these chains were shared by at least two donors. Raw reads were error-corrected and collapsed into unique sequences by a nearest-neighbor algorithm in which closely related sequences were merged to remove PCR and sequencing errors. To assign V, D and J gene segments, CDR3 sequences were aligned to IMGT reference sequences. For a sequence to be retained, at least a six-nucleotide match to both a V gene segment and a J gene segment was required. Rearrangements were classified as productive when the CDR3 lacked stop codons and remained in frame with V and J, and all other rearrangements were classified as non-productive. CDR3 was defined by IMGT convention, running from the second conserved V-encoded cysteine to the conserved J-encoded phenylalanine. Sequences without an unambiguous match to a single V gene segment were excluded from the earlier analysis of 450 to 650 of the donors. In an earlier analysis of some 590 of the donors, a V segment was called functional when productive rearrangements were above 56.7%, and segregating when the standard deviation between donors exceeded 5%. To diagnose cytomegalovirus status from the catalog of TCR beta chain sequences, a statistical classification framework was built. In a later analysis, TCR nucleotide sequences were compared against IMGT/GENE-DB human TR gene sequences so that V and J genes could be assigned. In a later analysis, CDR3 sequences and most-parsimonious VDJ recombination scenarios were assigned using the TCRdist pipeline. In a later analysis, every TCR beta chain was defined by the combination of its CDR3 amino acid sequence and its V-gene family, and reads without a unique V-gene family were dropped. To address suspected cross-contamination and a sequencing artifact, a later analysis removed over 500 highly shared, low-generation-probability nucleotide sequences. In a later analysis, a clonal expansion index was calculated for each public chain from normalized within-repertoire ranks of inferred template counts. A later analysis computed generation probabilities with a VDJ recombination model fitted to out-of-frame rearrangements, and checked the results against IGoR. A later analysis scored TCR-TCR, TCR-HLA and TCR-CMV co-occurrence with hypergeometric tests, applying a repertoire-size bias correction to TCR pairs. A later analysis estimated false discovery rates by permuting HLA or CMV assignments 20 times. A later analysis grouped co-occurring TCRs with DBSCAN, adding TCRdist sequence similarity when clustering within HLA-allele-positive subsets. For co-occurrence clustering, repertoires with fewer than 30,000 or more than 120,000 public chains were excluded, along with 5 or 6 repertoires with anomalous nucleotide sharing. In TCRdb, the immuneACCESS table is reduced to in-frame sequences with V and J assigned. These tables do not hold every clone; where another copy was compared, an unresolved V gene accounts for under half, and the others remain unexplained. The V and J calls and clone size were taken over from that table, and D and trimming were inferred from the DNA. For this sample there are 64,000 or so clones; approximately 70% appear just once. Of the sample, around 10% falls within the top ten clones.

This receptor was obtained from a woman in her forties or fifties in good health and CMV-seropositive. In this chain, TRBV5-1 is recombined with TRBJ1-1, with the D gene call left open. Sequencing was carried out using PBMCs. Here the CDR3 is given as CASSLGEGVTEAFF. The base sequence is TGCGCCAGCAGCTTGGGGGAGGGAGTCACTGAAGCTTTCTTT.